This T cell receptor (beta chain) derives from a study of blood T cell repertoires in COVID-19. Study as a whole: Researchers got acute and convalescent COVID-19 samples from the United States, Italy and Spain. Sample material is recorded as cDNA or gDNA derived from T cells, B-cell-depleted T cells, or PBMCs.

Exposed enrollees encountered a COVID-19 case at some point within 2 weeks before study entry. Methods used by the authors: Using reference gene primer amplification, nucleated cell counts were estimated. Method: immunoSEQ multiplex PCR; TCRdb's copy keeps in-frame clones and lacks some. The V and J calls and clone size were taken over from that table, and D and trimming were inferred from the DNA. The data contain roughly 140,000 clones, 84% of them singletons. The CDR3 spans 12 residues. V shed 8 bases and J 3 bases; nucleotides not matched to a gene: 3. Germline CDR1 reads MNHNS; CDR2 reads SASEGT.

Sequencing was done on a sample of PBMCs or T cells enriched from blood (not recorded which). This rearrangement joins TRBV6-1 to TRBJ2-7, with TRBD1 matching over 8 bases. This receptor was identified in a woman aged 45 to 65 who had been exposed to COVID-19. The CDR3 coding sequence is TGTGCCAGCCAACAGGGGGACTACGAGCAGTACTTC. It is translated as CASQQGDYEQYF.